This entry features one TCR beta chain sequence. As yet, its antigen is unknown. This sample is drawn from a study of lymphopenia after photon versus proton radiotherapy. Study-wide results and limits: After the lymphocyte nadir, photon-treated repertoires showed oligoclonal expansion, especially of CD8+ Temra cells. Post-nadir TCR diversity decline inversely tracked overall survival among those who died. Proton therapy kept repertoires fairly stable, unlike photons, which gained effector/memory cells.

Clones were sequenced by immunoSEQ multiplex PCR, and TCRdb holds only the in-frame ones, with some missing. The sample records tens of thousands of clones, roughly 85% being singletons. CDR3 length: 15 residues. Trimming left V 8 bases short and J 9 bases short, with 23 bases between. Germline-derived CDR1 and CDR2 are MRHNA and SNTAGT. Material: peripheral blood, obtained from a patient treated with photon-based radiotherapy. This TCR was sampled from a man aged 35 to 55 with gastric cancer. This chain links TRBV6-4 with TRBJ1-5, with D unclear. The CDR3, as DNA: TGTGCCAGCCCCGACCCGGCCGGCGGCGGTCGGCCCCAGCATTTT. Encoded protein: CASPDPAGGGRPQHF.